This TCR beta chain was identified in a study of cytomegalovirus exposure and HLA in healthy donors. General study points: Investigators reported under 200 TCR beta chains as tied to cytomegalovirus. Available immune exposure information covered CMV serostatus only. Rarity characterized most TCR sequences, yet some public TCRs appeared in many donors.

With respect to this clone: The antigen is unknown.

Primers included in the PCR were 60 Vbeta and 13 Jbeta primers. Sequencing used immunoSEQ multiplex PCR; TCRdb keeps in-frame clones, though not all of them. The profile shows 65,000 to 85,000 clones, 65% to 85% of them singletons. Trimming took 3 bases from V and 6 from J; bases not matched to a gene: 8. Germline V gene lookup returns CDR1 SGHDT and CDR2 YYEEEE. CDR3 length equals 15 residues. The source of this sequence is a middle-aged woman in good health and CMV-seropositive. Material: PBMCs. The genes are TRBV5-6 and TRBJ1-5; TRBD1 matches at 8 bases. The CDR3 nucleotides are TGTGCCAGCAGCTCATGGGCAGGGGGCGGTCAGCCCCAGCATTTT. This codes for CASSSWAGGGQPQHF.